The present T cell receptor beta chain was sequenced within a study of T-cell memory formation after mild COVID-19. Study-wide findings and caveats: Clones contracting day 15 to 85 were balanced CD4/CD8; later expanders leaned CD4+.

The ends were cut back, 0 bases at V and 6 bases at J, with 10 bases in the middle. Germline loops: CDR1 SQVTM, CDR2 ANQGSEA. The CDR3 extends over 13 amino acids. TCRdb fed the 5' RACE reads into MiXCR, producing one record per CDR3 protein. This table has hundreds of thousands of distinct CDR3 sequences, 12% to 15% appearing once. This clonotype was observed a few times. Its target is unknown. The origin of this receptor is a man between 18 and 35 years old who had mild COVID-19 (a few samples of this study predate the infection). Cell type and time point are not known. The gene calls are TRBV29-1 and TRBJ2-3; D uncertain. The sequenced material came from PBMCs or a T cell subset sorted from them (not recorded which). The CDR3 sequence: CSVEDPGWDTQYF. Written as DNA, the CDR3 is TGCAGCGTTGAAGATCCGGGTTGGGATACGCAGTATTTT.